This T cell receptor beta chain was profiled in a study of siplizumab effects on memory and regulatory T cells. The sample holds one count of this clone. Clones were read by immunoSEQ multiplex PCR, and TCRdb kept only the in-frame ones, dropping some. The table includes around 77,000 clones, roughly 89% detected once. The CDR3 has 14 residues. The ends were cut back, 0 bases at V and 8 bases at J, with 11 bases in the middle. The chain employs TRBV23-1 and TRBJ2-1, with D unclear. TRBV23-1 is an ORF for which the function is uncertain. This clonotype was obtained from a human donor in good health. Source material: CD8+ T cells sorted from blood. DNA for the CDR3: TGCGCCAGCAGTCAATCCCCCCTTCGGGATGAGCAGTTCTTC. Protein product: CASSQSPLRDEQFF.